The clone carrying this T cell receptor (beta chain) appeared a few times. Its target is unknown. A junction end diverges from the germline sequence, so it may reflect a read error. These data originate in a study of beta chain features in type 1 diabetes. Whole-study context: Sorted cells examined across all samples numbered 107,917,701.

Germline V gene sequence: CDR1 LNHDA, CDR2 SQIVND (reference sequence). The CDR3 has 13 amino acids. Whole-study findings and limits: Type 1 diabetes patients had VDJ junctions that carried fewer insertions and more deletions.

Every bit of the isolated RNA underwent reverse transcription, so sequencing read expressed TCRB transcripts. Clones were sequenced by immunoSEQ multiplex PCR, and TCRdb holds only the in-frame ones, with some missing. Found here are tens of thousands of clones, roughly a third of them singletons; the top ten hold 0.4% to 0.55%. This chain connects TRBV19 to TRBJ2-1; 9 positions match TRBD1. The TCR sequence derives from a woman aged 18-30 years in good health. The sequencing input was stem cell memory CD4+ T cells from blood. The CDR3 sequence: CASSEPGQGRAVF. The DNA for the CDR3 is TGTGCCAGTAGTGAACCGGGACAGGGCCGGGCCGTCTTC. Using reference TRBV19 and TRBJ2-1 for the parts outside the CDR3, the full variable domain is DGGITQSPKYLFRKEGQNVTLSCEQNLNHDAMYWYRQDPGQGLRLIYYSQIVNDFQKGDIAEGYSVSREKKESFPLTVTSAQKNPTAFYLCASSEPGQGRAVFGPGTRLTVL.